This T cell receptor (beta chain) was sequenced during a study of cytomegalovirus exposure and HLA in healthy donors. Looking at the study overall: It was reported in a later analysis that the same platform had been used for the 120 or so validation repertoires as for the approximately 670 first-cohort repertoires.

A note on this clone: Its antigen remains unidentified.

Notes on the study in general: TCR sequences were mostly rare, though some public TCRs occurred in many donors. The study put 150 or so TCR beta chains on its list as cytomegalovirus-associated.

Measured with immunoSEQ multiplex PCR; TCRdb has only the in-frame clones, and not every one. The table includes roughly 280,000 clones, 80% to 90% detected once. The length of the CDR3 is 18 residues. The germline V gene has CDR1 SNHLY and CDR2 FYNNEI. V was pared by 7 bases and J by 1 base, with 13 bases of the junction left unmatched. The material sequenced was PBMCs. V usage is TRBV2 and J usage is TRBJ2-2, with 9 bases that match TRBD2. The receptor was derived from a woman between 18 and 30 years old in good health and CMV-seronegative. The CDR3: CASMGPAGGLVNTGELFF. The CDR3 region has the DNA TGTGCCAGCATGGGGCCAGCGGGGGGCCTTGTGAACACCGGGGAGCTGTTTTTT.